This T cell receptor beta chain was captured in a study of blood T cell repertoires in COVID-19 (dated by TCRdb to 2020 to 2021). About the full investigation: Samples from collaborators originated in the United States, Italy and Spain and spanned both the acute and convalescent phases of COVID-19. The repertoires were released in a freely available public database meant as a resource for research on the immune response to SARS-CoV-2. The material from the prospective study consisted of cDNA or gDNA derived from T cells, B-cell-depleted T cells, or PBMCs. The sample metadata nearly always contained a de-identified subject ID, COVID-19 status, age in years and sex. Where available, HLA class I and class II types were taken from metadata supplied by the sample provider and were not determined by assay-based typing. The samples were drawn from two sources: the first 160 participants of the ongoing ImmuneRACE study, and 950 to 1,500 subjects contributed by 6 global collaborators. Subjects who had been exposed to COVID-19, were actively infected with it, or had recovered from it provided the deeply sampled blood TCRbeta repertoires that made up the dataset.

A remark on this clone: Its antigen is still unknown. Base quality data are lacking; no much larger clone is found one base away.

Study-wide findings and limitations: How much clinical and demographic metadata was included differed by source and by participant, and the metadata was provided uncurated.

TCRbeta CDR3 regions were amplified from genomic DNA by means of the immunoSEQ Assay, a bias-controlled multiplex PCR. From the authors' description of their analysis: The number of nucleated cells in each sample was estimated from the amplification of reference gene primers within the assay. Sequence reads were collapsed and filtered to measure the absolute abundance of every unique TCRbeta CDR3 rearrangement. For each sample, productive Simpson clonality was calculated as the square root of Simpson's diversity index over productive rearrangements. Imported from immuneACCESS, the table was reduced by TCRdb to in-frame sequences with V and J called. These copies leave out some clones; in studies compared against another copy, an unresolved V gene accounts for under half, and the cause of the remainder is not known. For V, J and clone size, that table is used; D and trimming come from the DNA. The sample table lists about 70,000 clones, approximately 86% of them with a count of one. The top ten constitute 9% to 15% of the sample.

Taken from cysteine to phenylalanine, the CDR3 has 15 residues. The only DNA kept is the CDR3, 45 bases in frame from the first base. V and J are truncated by 1 base and 1 base respectively, leaving an intervening sequence of 7 bases. As encoded in the germline V gene (reference sequence), CDR1 is LGHDT while CDR2 is YNNKEL. Each collaborating institution followed its own protocols to collect whole blood in K2EDTA tubes. Collaborator samples were shipped for TCRbeta analysis as frozen whole blood, isolated PBMCs, or DNA extracted from either sample type. The sequence is built from TRBV3-1 (or the pseudogene TRBV3-2) and TRBJ1-4; no D gene call is confident. This receptor was obtained from a human donor in a cohort sampled during active COVID-19. Sequenced material: peripheral blood. The CDR3 is CASSQGGVTNEKLFF. The DNA sequence follows: TGTGCCAGCAGCCAAGGCGGGGTAACTAATGAAAAACTGTTTTTT.